Listed below are T cell receptor beta chains from one sample, sequenced in a study of T cell responses to AZD1222 COVID-19 vaccine. Profiling relied on immunoSEQ multiplex PCR, and the TCRdb table lists in-frame clones only, not all of them. This table has under 150,000 clones, under 90% appearing once. The sequencing used peripheral blood, collected 28 days after the second AZD1222 dose. The receptors here all came from an adult who received the AZD1222 COVID-19 vaccine. CDR3s include the opening cysteine and the closing phenylalanine or tryptophan. Fields, in order: D gene, clone size, J gene, V gene, CDR3 protein, CDR3 DNA. A D gene is named only where the DNA matches it firmly. Size values are once, few and many counts, or a class for expanded clones, and some rows have none.

d_call: .; clone_size: .; j_call: TRBJ2-7; v_call: TRBV21-1; cdr3_aa: CASSPTSTAYEQYF; cdr3_nt: TGTGCCAGCAGCCCGACTAGCACAGCGTACGAGCAGTACTTC
d_call: .; clone_size: .; j_call: TRBJ1-5; v_call: TRBV19; cdr3_aa: CASRPEVLPNQPQHF; cdr3_nt: TGTGCCAGTAGACCCGAAGTCCTCCCCAATCAGCCCCAGCATTTT
d_call: .; clone_size: .; j_call: TRBJ1-3; v_call: TRBV6-2/TRBV6-3; cdr3_aa: CASSYQPNSGNTIYF; cdr3_nt: TGTGCCAGCAGTTACCAGCCTAACTCTGGAAACACCATATATTTT
d_call: .; clone_size: .; j_call: TRBJ2-3; v_call: TRBV2; cdr3_aa: CASSLDTRSTDTQYF; cdr3_nt: TGTGCCAGCAGCCTTGACACGCGCAGCACAGATACGCAGTATTTT
d_call: TRBD2; clone_size: .; j_call: TRBJ2-3; v_call: TRBV28; cdr3_aa: CASSSFTGGLSGGPSTDTQYF; cdr3_nt: TGTGCCAGCAGTTCCTTTACGGGGGGCCTGAGCGGGGGCCCTAGCACAGATACGCAGTATTTT
d_call: TRBD1; clone_size: .; j_call: TRBJ1-3; v_call: TRBV19; cdr3_aa: CASTRDRPGNTIYF; cdr3_nt: TGTGCCAGCACCCGGGACAGACCTGGAAACACCATATATTTT
d_call: TRBD1; clone_size: .; j_call: TRBJ2-1; v_call: TRBV25-1; cdr3_aa: CASSPGQGVYNEQFF; cdr3_nt: TGTGCCAGCAGCCCCGGGCAGGGGGTTTACAATGAGCAGTTCTTC
d_call: .; clone_size: .; j_call: TRBJ1-2; v_call: TRBV27; cdr3_aa: CASSPTDINYGYTF; cdr3_nt: TGTGCCAGCAGTCCTACAGATATCAACTATGGCTACACCTTC
d_call: TRBD1; clone_size: .; j_call: TRBJ1-2; v_call: TRBV19; cdr3_aa: CASRPGQGAANYGYTF; cdr3_nt: TGTGCCAGTAGACCGGGACAGGGGGCTGCTAACTATGGCTACACCTTC
d_call: TRBD1; clone_size: .; j_call: TRBJ1-5; v_call: TRBV5-8; cdr3_aa: CASSQRGQLGNQPQHF; cdr3_nt: TGTGCCAGCAGCCAACGGGGACAGCTGGGCAATCAGCCCCAGCATTTT
d_call: .; clone_size: .; j_call: TRBJ2-7; v_call: TRBV6-5; cdr3_aa: CASSNGATYEQYF; cdr3_nt: TGTGCCAGCAGTAACGGGGCAACCTACGAGCAGTACTTC
d_call: .; clone_size: .; j_call: TRBJ1-2; v_call: TRBV5-1; cdr3_aa: CASSHGTRGPNYGYTF; cdr3_nt: TGCGCCAGCAGCCATGGGACCAGGGGTCCAAACTATGGCTACACCTTC
d_call: .; clone_size: .; j_call: TRBJ1-6; v_call: TRBV7-2; cdr3_aa: CASTQRVTGGNSPLHF; cdr3_nt: TGTGCCAGCACCCAAAGAGTGACAGGCGGGAATTCACCCCTCCACTTT
d_call: .; clone_size: .; j_call: TRBJ2-1; v_call: TRBV7-3; cdr3_aa: CASSLKPGEQFF; cdr3_nt: TGTGCCAGCAGCTTAAAGCCTGGTGAGCAGTTCTTC
d_call: TRBD2; clone_size: .; j_call: TRBJ2-4; v_call: TRBV9; cdr3_aa: CASSVATSGAIQYF; cdr3_nt: TGTGCCAGCAGCGTAGCTACTAGCGGGGCCATTCAGTACTTC
d_call: .; clone_size: .; j_call: TRBJ1-1; v_call: TRBV6-2/TRBV6-3; cdr3_aa: CASSSPSLTGTEAFF; cdr3_nt: TGTGCCAGCAGTTCCCCGAGCCTCACAGGCACTGAAGCTTTCTTT
d_call: .; clone_size: .; j_call: TRBJ2-7; v_call: TRBV28; cdr3_aa: CASSLGIQVGSYEQYF; cdr3_nt: TGTGCCAGCAGTTTAGGGATCCAAGTAGGCTCCTACGAGCAGTACTTC
d_call: TRBD1; clone_size: .; j_call: TRBJ1-1; v_call: TRBV6-1; cdr3_aa: CASSEPTGVSEAFF; cdr3_nt: TGTGCCAGCAGTGAGCCAACAGGGGTATCTGAAGCTTTCTTT
d_call: TRBD1; clone_size: few; j_call: TRBJ1-6; v_call: TRBV27; cdr3_aa: CASSFGRGLTINSPLHF; cdr3_nt: TGTGCCAGCAGTTTTGGCAGGGGGCTTACGATAAATTCACCCCTCCACTTT
d_call: TRBD1; clone_size: .; j_call: TRBJ1-2; v_call: TRBV30; cdr3_aa: CAWDRESNYGYTF; cdr3_nt: TGTGCCTGGGACAGGGAATCTAACTATGGCTACACCTTC
d_call: .; clone_size: .; j_call: TRBJ1-5; v_call: TRBV3-1/TRBV3-2; cdr3_aa: CASSRGRGSNQPQHF; cdr3_nt: TGTGCCAGCAGCCGGGGGCGGGGTAGCAATCAGCCCCAGCATTTT
d_call: .; clone_size: .; j_call: TRBJ2-3; v_call: TRBV6-2/TRBV6-3; cdr3_aa: CASSYRARSTDTQYF; cdr3_nt: TGTGCCAGCAGTTATCGGGCCCGAAGCACAGATACGCAGTATTTT
d_call: .; clone_size: .; j_call: TRBJ2-3; v_call: TRBV5-4; cdr3_aa: CASSLEGAPADTQYF; cdr3_nt: TGTGCCAGCAGCTTGGAAGGAGCTCCCGCGGATACGCAGTATTTT
d_call: TRBD1; clone_size: once; j_call: TRBJ1-3; v_call: TRBV6-1; cdr3_aa: CASSEGGRGQRGSGNTIYF; cdr3_nt: TGTGCCAGCAGTGAGGGAGGGAGGGGACAGAGAGGCTCTGGAAACACCATATATTTT
d_call: .; clone_size: once; j_call: TRBJ1-5; v_call: TRBV5-6; cdr3_aa: CASSNSDRINQPQHF; cdr3_nt: TGTGCCAGCAGCAACTCCGACAGGATCAATCAGCCCCAGCATTTT